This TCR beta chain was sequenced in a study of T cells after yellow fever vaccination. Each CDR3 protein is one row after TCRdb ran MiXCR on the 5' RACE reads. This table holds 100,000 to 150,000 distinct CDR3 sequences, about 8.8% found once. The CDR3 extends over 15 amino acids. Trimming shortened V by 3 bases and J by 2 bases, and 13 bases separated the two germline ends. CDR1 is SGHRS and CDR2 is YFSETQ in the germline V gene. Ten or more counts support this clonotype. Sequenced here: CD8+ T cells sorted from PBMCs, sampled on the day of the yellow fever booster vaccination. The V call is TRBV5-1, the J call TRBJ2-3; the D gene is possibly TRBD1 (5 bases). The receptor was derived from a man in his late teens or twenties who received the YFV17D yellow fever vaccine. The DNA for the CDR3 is TGCGCCAGCAGCTCCCTCGGCAGGGACACAGATACGCAGTATTTT. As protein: CASSSLGRDTDTQYF.